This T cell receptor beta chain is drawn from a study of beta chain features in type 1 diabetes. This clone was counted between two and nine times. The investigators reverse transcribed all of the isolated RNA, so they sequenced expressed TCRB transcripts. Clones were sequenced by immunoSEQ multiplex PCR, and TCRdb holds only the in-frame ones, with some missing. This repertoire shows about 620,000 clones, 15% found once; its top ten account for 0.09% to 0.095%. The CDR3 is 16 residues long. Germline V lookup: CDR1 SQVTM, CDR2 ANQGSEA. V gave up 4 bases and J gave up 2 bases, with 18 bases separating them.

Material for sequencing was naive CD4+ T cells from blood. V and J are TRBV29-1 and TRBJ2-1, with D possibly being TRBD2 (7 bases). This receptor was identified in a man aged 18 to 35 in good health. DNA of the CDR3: TGCAGCGTTGTCCCGGGGCGGGGGCAGCCCTACAATGAGCAGTTCTTC. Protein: CSVVPGRGQPYNEQFF.